Detailed here is one T cell receptor (beta chain). This clone was observed a single time. The antigen it recognizes is unknown. No base-level quality is on record; no much larger clone is a single base apart. The source of the sample is a study of shared clonotypes between healthy human individuals (dated by TCRdb to about 2020). Background for the entire study: The cohort comprised a couple of women and three men aged 18 to 49 years. For each donor, CD4 naive and CD4 memory were each run on three plates, CD8 naive on two plates, and CD8 memory on one plate. To estimate repertoire size and how much clonotype sharing occurs between individuals, the study deeply sequenced the blood TCR repertoires of five healthy adults. Different laboratories and diverse techniques were used to prepare libraries and sequence TCR repertoires, to increase sequencing depth and limit assay-specific biases. Each donor's leukapheresis produced roughly between about 0.9 and 9.5 billion PBMCs.

Using the deep immunoSEQ assay, TCR CDR3 regions were amplified from genomic DNA by multiplex PCR. For each cell subset, the extracted genomic DNA was distributed evenly across all wells of several immunoSEQ 96-well plates, and each plate served as one replicate. Each replicate PCR for sorted subsets received roughly 200 ng genomic DNA, equal to 30,000 or so T cell genomes. Purified libraries were quantified with a Qubit 3.0 fluorometer, sized on a Bioanalyzer 2100, and re-quantified with the KAPA Library Quantification kit. Every immunoSEQ 96-well plate was sequenced on a dedicated single-read 150-cycle Illumina NextSeq 550 flow cell. The authors processed their data as follows. The immunoSEQ output contained only junctional sequences without quality scores, so filtering could not match that applied to full-length reads. To assign V/J genes and CDR3, sequences were annotated using PyIR, a Python wrapper for IgBLAST v1.9, with IMGT germline references. Reads were filtered out if the reads had weak V/J assignments (E-value above 1e-6), no CDR3, stop codons, out-of-frame junctions, or ambiguous translated residues. V3J clonotypes were defined as sequences sharing an identical inferred V gene, J gene, and CDR3 amino acid sequence. Percentage overlap between repertoires was computed as shared unique clonotypes divided by the size of the smaller repertoire. RTK rarefaction, the Chao1 estimator, and Recon v2.1 estimates of unobserved clonotypes were used to assess repertoire richness. Generation probabilities were computed with OLGA for all TCRbeta clonotypes obtained by the gDNA method from several donors. TCRdb carries this immuneACCESS record with in-frame sequences only. Its versions omit some clonotypes, under half of them owing to an unresolved V gene in the studies checked, with the rest unexplained. The D gene and trimming were derived from the DNA, and the V and J assignments and clone size from that table. This sample gives 2 million to 2.5 million clones in total; roughly 92% of them show up just once. 0.3% to 0.4% of the sample is taken by the ten largest.

The CDR3 holds 14 amino acids from the cysteine to the phenylalanine. This entry keeps only the CDR3 DNA: 42 bases, framed from base 1. Here V drops 3 bases and J drops 5 bases, and the junction holds 7 bases not matched to any gene. The germline V gene sets CDR1 to SGHTA and CDR2 to FQGTGA. The paper as a whole reports these results and caveats: Estimated clonotype richness was generally larger for naive than for memory subsets. Even with the large sequencing depth, rarefaction of the sorted-subset datasets indicated that sequencing was incomplete. Sampling was limited to blood, and TCR repertoires in tissue likely differ from TCR repertoires in blood. Pairwise subsampling led to the expectation that sequencing depth would affect the degree of clonotype sharing among donors. The genetic and exposure-history diversity represented was limited by the small number of donors. When four donors were compared, the shared fraction of clonotypes was roughly 5% for naive CD4, about 4% for naive CD8, 2% to 2.5% for memory CD4, and around 0.4% for memory CD8. Compared with non-shared clonotypes, the clonotypes found in all four sorted-subset donors had higher generation probabilities.

Healthy HIV-negative adults with no recently reported acute infections or vaccinations were included as donors. Every donor was a Caucasian adult living in Nashville, Tennessee, USA. CD4+ T cells were enriched by magnetic negative selection; naive cells were then positively selected on CD45RA, and the negative fraction formed the memory subset. After blood collection by leukapheresis, PBMCs were isolated using Ficoll-Histopaque density gradient centrifugation and then cryopreserved in the vapor phase of liquid nitrogen. Purity and quantity of every magnetically sorted T cell population were checked by analytical flow cytometry. Genomic DNA was isolated from each sorted fraction and quantified by UV absorbance on a Nanodrop 2000c.

Material for sequencing was naive CD4+ T cells from PBMCs. According to the study, the label for this sample's cell subset or site signals: CD45RA+ positively selected. The sequence joins TRBV7-3 to TRBJ2-7, with 7 bases in between that match TRBD1. The source is a man younger than 35 in good health. Some clones in this sample may be carry-over from other donors' samples. The bases are TGTGCCAGCAGCTTGACAGGGAATCCCAACGAGCAGTACTTC. Its amino acids are CASSLTGNPNEQYF.